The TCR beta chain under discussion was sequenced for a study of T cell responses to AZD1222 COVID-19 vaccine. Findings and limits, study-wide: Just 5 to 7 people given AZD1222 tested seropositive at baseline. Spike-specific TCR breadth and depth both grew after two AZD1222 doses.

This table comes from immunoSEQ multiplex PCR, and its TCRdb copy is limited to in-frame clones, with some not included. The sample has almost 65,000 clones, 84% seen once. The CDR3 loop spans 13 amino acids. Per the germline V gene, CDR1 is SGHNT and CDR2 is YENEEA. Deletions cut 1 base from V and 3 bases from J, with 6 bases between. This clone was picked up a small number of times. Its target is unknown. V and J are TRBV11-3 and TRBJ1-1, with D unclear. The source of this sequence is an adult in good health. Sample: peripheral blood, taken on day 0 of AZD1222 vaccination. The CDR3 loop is CASSLVTDTEAFF. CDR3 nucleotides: TGTGCCAGCAGCTTAGTTACGGACACTGAAGCTTTCTTT.